Listed below are T cell receptor beta chains from one sample, sequenced in a study of T cell responses to AZD1222 COVID-19 vaccine. Measured with immunoSEQ multiplex PCR; TCRdb has only the in-frame clones, and not every one. The data contain about 75,000 clones, approximately 89% of them seen just once; the ten biggest clones take up 9% to 10%. Specimen: peripheral blood, collected 28 days after the second dose of the MenACWY control vaccine. The receptor set was obtained from an adult who received the MenACWY meningococcal vaccine as a control. CDR3s include the opening cysteine and the closing phenylalanine or tryptophan. A D gene is named only where the DNA matches it firmly. Expanded clones are given a class, and other clones once, few, many or no size at all.

>.|.|TRBV11-1|TRBJ1-2
CASSPPPMGVNYGYTF
TGTGCCAGCAGCCCCCCACCCATGGGAGTGAACTATGGCTACACCTTC
>.|.|TRBV12-3/TRBV12-4|TRBJ2-5
CASSFQTKETQYF
TGTGCCAGCAGTTTCCAGACCAAAGAGACCCAGTACTTC
>.|.|TRBV5-6|TRBJ2-7
CASSLGGVTYEQYF
TGTGCCAGCAGCTTGGGAGGCGTCACCTACGAGCAGTACTTC
>TRBD2|once|TRBV29-1|TRBJ2-1
CSAAGDSPSYNEQFF
TGCAGCGCCGCGGGGGACTCCCCATCCTACAATGAGCAGTTCTTC
>.|once|TRBV5-4|TRBJ1-6
CASSSTPSGGSSYNSPLHF
TGTGCCAGCAGCTCCACCCCCTCGGGGGGAAGCTCCTATAATTCACCCCTCCACTTT
>.|.|TRBV7-4|TRBJ1-4
CASSFGPNNEKLFF
TGTGCCAGCAGCTTCGGCCCGAATAATGAAAAACTGTTTTTT
>.|.|TRBV4-2|TRBJ2-5
CASSQQETQYF
TGTGCCAGCAGCCAACAAGAGACCCAGTACTTC
>TRBD1|.|TRBV10-3|TRBJ2-7
CAISEPNRGNEQYF
TGTGCCATCAGTGAGCCAAACAGGGGGAACGAGCAGTACTTC
>.|.|TRBV10-1|TRBJ2-7
CASSVGVRDEQYF
TGCGCCAGCAGTGTTGGGGTTCGGGACGAGCAGTACTTC
>.|.|TRBV7-2|TRBJ1-4
CASSLGSGKLFF
TGTGCCAGCAGCTTGGGGTCCGGAAAACTGTTTTTT
>.|.|TRBV2|TRBJ1-5
CASSVGTSKHF
TGTGCCAGCAGTGTCGGGACAAGTAAACATTTT
>.|.|TRBV2|TRBJ2-1
CASSARGNEQFF
TGTGCCAGCAGTGCCCGGGGGAATGAGCAGTTCTTC
>TRBD1|.|TRBV4-2|TRBJ1-2
CASSQDLLGGRGYTF
TGTGCCAGCAGCCAAGATCTTTTAGGGGGCAGAGGCTACACCTTC
>.|.|TRBV10-3|TRBJ1-1
CAISESTLGLQRPEAFF
TGTGCCATCAGTGAGTCGACCCTGGGACTACAGCGTCCTGAAGCTTTCTTT
>.|once|TRBV2|TRBJ1-4
CASSDMGGEKLFF
TGTGCCAGCAGTGACATGGGAGGGGAAAAACTGTTTTTT
>TRBD2|.|TRBV11-2|TRBJ2-3
CASSLLAGALTDTQYF
TGTGCCAGCAGCTTACTAGCGGGGGCCCTCACAGATACGCAGTATTTT
>.|.|TRBV7-2|TRBJ1-6
CASSLVGSPLHF
TGTGCCAGCAGCTTAGTAGGTTCACCCCTCCACTTT
>TRBD1|.|TRBV14|TRBJ1-2
CASSQVTGGYGYTF
TGTGCCAGCAGCCAAGTGACAGGGGGCTATGGCTACACCTTC
>TRBD2|.|TRBV5-1|TRBJ2-7
CASSLGLAGGIPDEQYF
TGCGCCAGCAGCTTGGGCCTAGCGGGGGGAATCCCTGACGAGCAGTACTTC
>.|.|TRBV7-2|TRBJ2-2
CASSQQVNTGELFF
TGTGCCAGCAGCCAGCAAGTAAACACCGGGGAGCTGTTTTTT
>.|.|TRBV7-9|TRBJ2-2
CASSLEPTNTGELFF
TGTGCCAGCAGCTTAGAACCGACGAACACCGGGGAGCTGTTTTTT
>TRBD1|few|TRBV7-9|TRBJ1-1
CASSGDRGLNTEAFF
TGTGCCAGCAGCGGAGACAGGGGCCTGAACACTGAAGCTTTCTTT